The TCR beta chain described here comes from a study of shared clonotypes between healthy human individuals. This CDR3 is 13 amino acids long. J was trimmed by 4 bases and V by 8 bases; bases with no gene match: 7. CDR1 is SQVTM, CDR2 ANQGSEA, per germline. Cells designated naive CD8 were CD45RO-negative and were positively selected for CCR7, with terminally differentiated effector memory CD45RA+ cells excluded. Some clones are missing from TCRdb's copy, which holds only in-frame ones; the method was immunoSEQ multiplex PCR. The table has around 2,100,000 clones, roughly 95% seen once. The rearrangement uses TRBV29-1 and TRBJ2-7; 11 nucleotides align to TRBD1. This clonotype originated in a man between 18 and 29 years old in good health. Source material: naive CD8+ T cells sorted from blood. The CDR3 coding sequence is TGCAGCCCCCGGGGACAGGGGGGGTACGAGCAGTACTTC. Its translation is CSPRGQGGYEQYF.